The source of this T cell receptor (beta chain) is a study of cytomegalovirus exposure and HLA in healthy donors. The CDR3 length is 15 residues. V was clipped by 4 bases and J by 0 bases; unmatched bases: 4. CDR1 is SGHDT and CDR2 is YYEEEE in the germline V gene. The primer mix had 60 Vbeta and 13 Jbeta primers. TCRdb's table, derived via immunoSEQ multiplex PCR, lists solely in-frame clones and lacks some. The sample comprises some 160,000 clones, over 75% of which are singletons, and about 0.5% rests with the top ten. On this clone: Its antigen remains unknown.

Findings and caveats of the study: Follow-up analysis later connected one missense variant in DCLRE1C with trimming of TCR beta V- and J-genes.

Sequencing was performed on PBMCs. J is TRBJ2-1 and V is TRBV5-6, with 7 positions matching TRBD1. The receptor's source is a woman in her 50s in good health and CMV-seronegative. CDR3 bases: TGTGCCAGCAGCGCCCAGGGGGACTCCTACAATGAGCAGTTCTTC. Translating it yields CASSAQGDSYNEQFF.